A selection of T cell receptor beta chains follows, all from one sample in a study of T cell responses to AZD1222 COVID-19 vaccine. TCRdb's table, derived via immunoSEQ multiplex PCR, lists solely in-frame clones and lacks some. Here the sample spans 130,000 to 150,000 clones, approximately 89% being singletons. The sequencing used peripheral blood, collected 28 days after the second AZD1222 dose. These receptors were taken from an adult who received the AZD1222 COVID-19 vaccine. The conserved cysteine and the conserved F or W are not part of the CDR3 here.

V gene	CDR3 protein
TRBV30	AWSVRGWSNQPQH
TRBV18	ASSPPTPEAF
TRBV20-1	SASKGQGDTQY
TRBV7-3	ASSLSGNEQF
TRBV5-6	ASSLGGAGNTEAF
TRBV18	ASSPDRGGGQPQH
TRBV28	ASSSPDRASHGYT
TRBV4-2	ASSPRDQETQY
TRBV27	ASSPGEGLSGYT
TRBV19	ASSIVAVPDSSPLH
TRBV11-2	ASSPGHVGGEAF
TRBV28	ASCPGQSGNTIY
TRBV28	ASSKQGPRIYGYT
TRBV28	ASSFGRQGPLVDTQY
TRBV7-2	ASSLGGRTAETQY
TRBV9	ASSGGPGTGTNSPLH
TRBV3-1/TRBV3-2	ASSRSDRVNYGYT
TRBV18	ASSPEGGGQPQH
TRBV21-1	ASSNRDRDSPNSPLH
TRBV27	ASSLSQGTEAF
TRBV24-1	ATSDRGDSYNEQF
TRBV29-1	SAVGPRGEQF
TRBV7-2	ASFGANGWGQELF
TRBV6-5	ASSYRGNTEAF
TRBV2	ASSGDSEHQPQH
TRBV11-2	ASSLFHGYEQY
TRBV19	ASKELDNQPQH
TRBV28	ASSLFGDSYGYT
TRBV6-5	ASSYRGLAYYNEQF
TRBV7-2	ASSPPGQGKNIQY
TRBV3-1/TRBV3-2	ASSRSGASYEQY
TRBV29-1	SSYRGLAIDTQY
TRBV5-1	ASRVVAGVTGELF
TRBV11-3	ASSTLAGGLGDTQY
TRBV2	ASNPGGATEAF
TRBV5-5	ASSGGVNTGELF
TRBV24-1	ATSDLSRRNREQF
TRBV28	ASSSPGGGGNTEAF
TRBV5-4	ASSLLWSGTGELF
TRBV28	ASSPPSTDTQY
TRBV4-2	ASSLRTGTGDHNEQF
TRBV6-2/TRBV6-3	ASSSWDGSMNTEAF
TRBV30	AWSVGDRPNQPQH
TRBV10-3	AIRGTENSPLH
TRBV25-1	ASSESVTGGNSPLH
TRBV9	ASSVLGGSSYNEQF
TRBV4-1	ASSQETLSLTGIYEQY
TRBV5-1	ASSLAPQREQY
TRBV6-2/TRBV6-3	ASSKWTGGDTEAF
TRBV15	ATRRTDSSQPQH
TRBV2	ATHPTGLGDYTEAF
TRBV19	ASRITSGSIAGELF
TRBV5-5	ASSLEQNHQETQY
TRBV12-3/TRBV12-4	ASGSRGETQY
TRBV7-8	ASSLGILAQIHNEQF
TRBV6-5	ASSYSPDPNTEAF
TRBV3-1/TRBV3-2	ASSQPGLFYEQY
TRBV12-3/TRBV12-4	ASSRTGNTEAF
TRBV4-3	ASSQDSPPDWATQY